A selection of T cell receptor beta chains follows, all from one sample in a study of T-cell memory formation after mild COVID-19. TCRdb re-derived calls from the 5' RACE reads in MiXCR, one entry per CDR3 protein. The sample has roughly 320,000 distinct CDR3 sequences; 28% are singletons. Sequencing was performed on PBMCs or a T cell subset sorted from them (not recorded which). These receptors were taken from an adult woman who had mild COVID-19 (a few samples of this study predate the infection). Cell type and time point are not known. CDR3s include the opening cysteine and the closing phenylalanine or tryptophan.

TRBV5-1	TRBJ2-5	CASTGTETQYF
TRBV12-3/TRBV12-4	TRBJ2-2	CASSWQEANTGELFF
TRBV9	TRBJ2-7	CASSKRQGEGYEQYF
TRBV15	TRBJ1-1	CATSRDPWGQGDTEAFF
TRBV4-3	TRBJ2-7	CASSQRAGGPYEQYF
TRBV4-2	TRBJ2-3	CASSTRLAGGTDTQYF
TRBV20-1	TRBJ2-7	CSAGTGTSGSYEQYF
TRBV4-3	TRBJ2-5	CASSQAWGTGNQETQYF
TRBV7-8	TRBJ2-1	CASSFPGTEQFF
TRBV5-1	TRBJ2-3	CASSWGTGKRGTDTQYF
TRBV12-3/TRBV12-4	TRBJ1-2	CASTLSVGAAGYGYTF
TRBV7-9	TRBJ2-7	CASRRTGGEQYF
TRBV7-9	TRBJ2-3	CASSIAALAGGTDTQYF
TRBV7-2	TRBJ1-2	CASSQIRGQGSSGYTF
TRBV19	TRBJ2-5	CASRPGGSGETQYF
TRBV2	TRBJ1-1	CASSDWNTEAFF
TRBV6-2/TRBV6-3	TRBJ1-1	CASSYAGGTQGTEAFF
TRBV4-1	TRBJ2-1	CASSQDLVGGGRFF
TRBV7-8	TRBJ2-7	CASSWETVTYEQYF
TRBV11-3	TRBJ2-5	CASSATGTGRETQYF
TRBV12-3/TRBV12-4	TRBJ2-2	CASSFPSGGFEVNTGELFF
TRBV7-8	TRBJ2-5	CASSLPRTSGVQYF
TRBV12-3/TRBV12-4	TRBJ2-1	CASSIAGGYNEQFF
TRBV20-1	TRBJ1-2	CSATDRNGYTF
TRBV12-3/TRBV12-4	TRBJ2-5	CASSQGQGIREETQYF
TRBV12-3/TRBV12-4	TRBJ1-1	CASSLNRLAGPRDTEAFF
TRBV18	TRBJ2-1	CASSGGTYNEQFF
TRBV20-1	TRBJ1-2	CSARVPGLANYGYTF
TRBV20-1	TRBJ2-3	CSARDTDRSTSTDTQYF
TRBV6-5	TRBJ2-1	CASGRGQGANEQFF
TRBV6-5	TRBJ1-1	CASSYGGVYTEAFF
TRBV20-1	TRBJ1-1	CSARDGRNTEAFF
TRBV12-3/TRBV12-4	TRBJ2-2	CASSGGTGWAGRDGELFF
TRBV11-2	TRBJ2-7	CASSLGTAPSYEQYF
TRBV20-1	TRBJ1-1	CSATQRTGMNTEAFF
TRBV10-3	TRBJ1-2	CAISGGQGANYGYTF
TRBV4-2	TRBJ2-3	CASSQGLAASTDTQYF
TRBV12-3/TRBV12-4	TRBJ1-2	CASSLAGYGYTF
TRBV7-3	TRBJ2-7	CASSRAGPGEQYF
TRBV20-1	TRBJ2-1	CSATGTSDNEQFF
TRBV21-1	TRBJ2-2	CASSKEYKANTGELFF
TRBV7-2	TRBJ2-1	CASSLGGGRGEQFF
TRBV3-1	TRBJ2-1	CASSRLTTGATSGAYNEQFF
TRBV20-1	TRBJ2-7	CSGRAGSYEQYF
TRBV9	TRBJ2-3	CASSVPSGGMSDTQYF
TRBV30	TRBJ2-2	CAWSVRGVTGELFF
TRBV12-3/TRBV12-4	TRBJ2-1	CASSPGLAGDPYNEQFF
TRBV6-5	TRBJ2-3	CASKPLETETQYF
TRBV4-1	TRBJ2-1	CASSQGRTSGPYNEQFF
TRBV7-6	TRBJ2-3	CASSPGLAAQYF
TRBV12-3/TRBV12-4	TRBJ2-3	CASSPGGATTDTQYF
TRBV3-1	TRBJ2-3	CASSQGSAGGDTQYF
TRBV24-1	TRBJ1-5	CATSPGGYSNQPQHF
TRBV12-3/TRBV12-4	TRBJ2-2	CASSLLQINTGELFF
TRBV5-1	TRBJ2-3	CASRWQGKADTQYF
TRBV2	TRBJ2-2	CASTGTSGTNTGELFF
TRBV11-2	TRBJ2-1	CASSTGTSSLNEQFF
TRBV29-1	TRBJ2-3	CSVDHGQTDTQYF
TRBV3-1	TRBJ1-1	CASSRTAGVSEAFF
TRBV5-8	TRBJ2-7	CASSGVDRGYEQYF